This T cell receptor (beta chain) was captured by sequencing in a study of T cells in Graves' hyperthyroidism and ophthalmopathy. Study results and caveats: A median about 6.5 months before onset, the model predicted ophthalmopathy. Also found in blood were most expanded thyroid clonotypes above 0.001.

V was cut by 3 bases and J by 4 bases, with 13 bases left in between. CDR3 length equals 14 residues. Comments on this clonotype: The antigen is undetermined.

TCR beta CDR3 regions were amplified from RNA transcripts. HTBI primers were used for first-round RT-PCR of the TCR CDR3. TCRdb recomputed calls from the multiplex PCR reads with MiXCR, one row per CDR3 protein. There are 530,000 or so distinct CDR3 sequences in the sample; roughly 24% occur only once, and roughly 12% lies in the top ten. The sequence came from a woman under 40 with Graves' ophthalmopathy. Sequences were obtained from blood. This chain links TRBV12-3 or TRBV12-4 with TRBJ2-7; maybe TRBD1 (5 bases). In nucleotides, the CDR3 is TGTGCCAGCAGTTTTACAGGAAGGAGTTACGAGCAGTACTTC. This encodes CASSFTGRSYEQYF.